The TCR beta chain under discussion was sequenced for a study of beta chain features in type 1 diabetes. Overall study context: Analysis included 100 million to 140 million sorted cells drawn from all samples. General study findings and limits: It was not settled here whether HLA type affects TCRB rearrangement. In all four CD4+ subsets, TCRB CDR3 length was significantly, moderately reduced in type 1 diabetes. At VDJ recombination sites, type 1 diabetes patients had fewer insertions and more deleted nucleotides.

This CDR3 is built from 16 residues. The ends lost 0 bases at V and 7 bases at J; junction bases unmatched: 4. The germline V gene encodes CDR1 SGDLS and CDR2 YYNGEE. A few counts support this clone. The antigen is undetermined. All of the isolated RNA was reverse transcribed, so expressed TCRB transcripts were sequenced. TCRdb's copy holds only in-frame clones and misses some; the assay was immunoSEQ multiplex PCR. Altogether hundreds of thousands of clones are present, around an eighth being singletons, with the ten largest covering 0.015% to 0.02%. Material: naive CD4+ T cells from blood. The TCR was taken from a man aged 30-40 years with type 1 diabetes. The chain couples TRBV9 to TRBJ2-1; TRBD2 matches 13 bases. The CDR3 DNA sequence: TGTGCCAGCAGCGTAGGACTAGCGGGAGGAAAGAATGAGCAGTTCTTC. Translation: CASSVGLAGGKNEQFF.